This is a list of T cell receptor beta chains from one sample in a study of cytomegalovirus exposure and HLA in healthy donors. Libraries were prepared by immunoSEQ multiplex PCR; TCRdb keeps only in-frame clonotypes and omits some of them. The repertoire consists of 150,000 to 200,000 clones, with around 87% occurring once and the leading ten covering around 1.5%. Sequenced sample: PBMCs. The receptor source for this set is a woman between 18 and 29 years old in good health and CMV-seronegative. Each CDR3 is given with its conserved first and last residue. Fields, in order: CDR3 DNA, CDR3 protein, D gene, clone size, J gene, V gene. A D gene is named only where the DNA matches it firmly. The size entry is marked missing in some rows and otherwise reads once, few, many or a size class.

DNA: TGTGCCAGCAGCCCCGGGATAGCGGGAATCACAGATACGCAGTATTTT
CDR3: CASSPGIAGITDTQYF
D: TRBD2
size: NA
J: TRBJ2-3
V: TRBV5-4

DNA: TGTGCCAGTGTGACAGGGGGGAGTTCCCAGTACTTC
CDR3: CASVTGGSSQYF
D: TRBD1
size: NA
J: TRBJ2-5
V: TRBV2

DNA: TGTGCCAGCAGTGAATTCCTACAGACAGTAGGGAAGGAAGAAAAACTGTTTTTT
CDR3: CASSEFLQTVGKEEKLFF
D: NA
size: NA
J: TRBJ1-4
V: TRBV2

DNA: TGTGCCAGCAGCTTAGGCGGGGCCGCTAATGAAAAACTGTTTTTT
CDR3: CASSLGGAANEKLFF
D: NA
size: NA
J: TRBJ1-4
V: TRBV7-2

DNA: TGTGCCAGCAGCCAAGATCTGAGGGAAAAACTGTTTTTT
CDR3: CASSQDLREKLFF
D: NA
size: NA
J: TRBJ1-4
V: TRBV4-2

DNA: TGTGCCAGCAGCCCGGACAGGGCGAGCGGCTACACCTTC
CDR3: CASSPDRASGYTF
D: TRBD1
size: once
J: TRBJ1-2
V: TRBV5-5

DNA: TGTGCCAGTAGTTTGTCAGGGGATCAGCCCCAGCATTTT
CDR3: CASSLSGDQPQHF
D: NA
size: NA
J: TRBJ1-5
V: TRBV19

DNA: TGTGCCAGCAGCTTAGAAGGGGGATGGAACACTGAAGCTTTCTTT
CDR3: CASSLEGGWNTEAFF
D: NA
size: NA
J: TRBJ1-1
V: TRBV7-6

DNA: TGTGCCAGTAGTATAGCGGTCGGCCGGGGAAGCAATCAGCCCCAGCATTTT
CDR3: CASSIAVGRGSNQPQHF
D: NA
size: NA
J: TRBJ1-5
V: TRBV19

DNA: TGCGCCAGCAGCTTGGCGGGAGGGAATGAAAAACTGTTTTTT
CDR3: CASSLAGGNEKLFF
D: NA
size: NA
J: TRBJ1-4
V: TRBV5-1

DNA: TGTGCCACCCTCGGACAGGGCACAGATACGCAGTATTTT
CDR3: CATLGQGTDTQYF
D: TRBD1
size: NA
J: TRBJ2-3
V: TRBV10-3

DNA: TGTGCCAGTAGTCCCAGCGGGGGGCTCCAAGAGACCCAGTACTTC
CDR3: CASSPSGGLQETQYF
D: TRBD2
size: NA
J: TRBJ2-5
V: TRBV19

DNA: TGTGCCAGCATAGATGAGGGTAATAGCTACACCTTC
CDR3: CASIDEGNSYTF
D: NA
size: NA
J: TRBJ1-2
V: TRBV5-1

DNA: TGTGCCAGCAGCCAAGGACTAGCGGGAGTGAACTACGAGCAGTACTTC
CDR3: CASSQGLAGVNYEQYF
D: TRBD2
size: NA
J: TRBJ2-7
V: TRBV4-2

DNA: TGTGCCAGCAGCGCTGACAGGGTGGGCGGCTACACCTTC
CDR3: CASSADRVGGYTF
D: TRBD1
size: NA
J: TRBJ1-2
V: TRBV7-9

DNA: TGTGCCAGCCTGCTGGGGGACAACCCTTACGAGCAGTACTTC
CDR3: CASLLGDNPYEQYF
D: NA
size: NA
J: TRBJ2-7
V: TRBV9

DNA: TGTGCCAGCATAAGCTTTTCCTACGAGCAGTACTTC
CDR3: CASISFSYEQYF
D: NA
size: NA
J: TRBJ2-7
V: TRBV6-6

DNA: TGTGCCAGCAGTGAACGGTGGGGGACTAGCGGGGGGGATGAGCAGTTCTTC
CDR3: CASSERWGTSGGDEQFF
D: TRBD2
size: NA
J: TRBJ2-1
V: TRBV6-1

DNA: TGCGCCAGCAGCCTCAACGGCGGCGGAGAGACCCAGTACTTC
CDR3: CASSLNGGGETQYF
D: NA
size: NA
J: TRBJ2-5
V: TRBV5-1

DNA: TGTGCCAGCAGCCCTCTAGCGGGGGGGCCCAATGAGCAGTTCTTC
CDR3: CASSPLAGGPNEQFF
D: TRBD2
size: once
J: TRBJ2-1
V: TRBV4-2

DNA: TGTGCCAGCAGCCGACAGGGTAGGGGTTACGAGCAGTACTTC
CDR3: CASSRQGRGYEQYF
D: TRBD1
size: NA
J: TRBJ2-7
V: TRBV7-9

DNA: TGTGCCAGCTCACCGCCGGGACAGGGGAATGAAAAACTGTTTTTT
CDR3: CASSPPGQGNEKLFF
D: TRBD1
size: once
J: TRBJ1-4
V: TRBV18

DNA: TGTGCCAGCAGCCCCGTAGGTCGGGGTACTAATTCACCCCTCCACTTT
CDR3: CASSPVGRGTNSPLHF
D: NA
size: NA
J: TRBJ1-6
V: TRBV11-2

DNA: TGTGCCAGCACCCGGACTGAAAGCCCCTACGAGCAGTACTTC
CDR3: CASTRTESPYEQYF
D: NA
size: once
J: TRBJ2-7
V: TRBV6-5

DNA: TGTGCCAGCAGTGAAGTGAGCGCGGGTCAGCCCCAGCATTTT
CDR3: CASSEVSAGQPQHF
D: NA
size: NA
J: TRBJ1-5
V: TRBV6-1

DNA: TGTGCCTGGAGGGAGGACAGCTACTCTGGAAACACCATATATTTT
CDR3: CAWREDSYSGNTIYF
D: NA
size: NA
J: TRBJ1-3
V: TRBV30

DNA: TGTGCCTGGAGGTTTCCCCCTGGGGGGGAGACCCAGTACTTC
CDR3: CAWRFPPGGETQYF
D: NA
size: NA
J: TRBJ2-5
V: TRBV30

DNA: TGCGCCAGCAGCTTGGGACTTAACACAGATACGCAGTATTTT
CDR3: CASSLGLNTDTQYF
D: NA
size: NA
J: TRBJ2-3
V: TRBV5-1

DNA: TGCGCCAGCAGCTTCCCCCTGACAGCTAGCGCGACCGCCATGGATACGCAGTATTTT
CDR3: CASSFPLTASATAMDTQYF
D: NA
size: NA
J: TRBJ2-3
V: TRBV5-1

DNA: TGTGCCAGCAGTGTACAGGGGTGGAGTGAAAAACTGTTTTTT
CDR3: CASSVQGWSEKLFF
D: TRBD1
size: NA
J: TRBJ1-4
V: TRBV2

DNA: TGTGCCAGTAGTATGACTTGGACAGCTGGAAACACCATATATTTT
CDR3: CASSMTWTAGNTIYF
D: NA
size: NA
J: TRBJ1-3
V: TRBV19

DNA: TGTGCCAGCAGCCTGGTGACTGCAACTAATGAAAAACTGTTTTTT
CDR3: CASSLVTATNEKLFF
D: NA
size: few
J: TRBJ1-4
V: TRBV28

DNA: TGTGCCATTGCCGGGACAGGGATTCAGCCCCAGCATTTT
CDR3: CAIAGTGIQPQHF
D: TRBD1
size: NA
J: TRBJ1-5
V: TRBV10-3

DNA: TGTGCCAGCAGCCTTGACAGCCATAGCAATCAGCCCCAGCATTTT
CDR3: CASSLDSHSNQPQHF
D: NA
size: NA
J: TRBJ1-5
V: TRBV11-1

DNA: TGTGCCAGCGGATCGCGGACACTGCTAGGCTACACCTTC
CDR3: CASGSRTLLGYTF
D: NA
size: NA
J: TRBJ1-2
V: TRBV7-2

DNA: TGTGCTAGTGGTTTGATAGTGGGGGGGGGCAACAATGAGCAGTTCTTC
CDR3: CASGLIVGGGNNEQFF
D: NA
size: NA
J: TRBJ2-1
V: TRBV12-5

DNA: TGTGCCAGCAGTGAAGAAGACAGGTCTTATAGCAATCAGCCCCAGCATTTT
CDR3: CASSEEDRSYSNQPQHF
D: NA
size: NA
J: TRBJ1-5
V: TRBV2

DNA: TGTGCCAGTAGTATTAACAGGGCGGACGAGCAGTACTTC
CDR3: CASSINRADEQYF
D: NA
size: few
J: TRBJ2-7
V: TRBV19

DNA: TGTGCCAGCAGCTTGAACCAGGGGGCTGGAAGCAATCAGCCCCAGCATTTT
CDR3: CASSLNQGAGSNQPQHF
D: TRBD1
size: NA
J: TRBJ1-5
V: TRBV5-5

DNA: TGTGCCAGCAGCTTAACACTCTGGACAGATCCGAACACTGAAGCTTTCTTT
CDR3: CASSLTLWTDPNTEAFF
D: NA
size: few
J: TRBJ1-1
V: TRBV11-3

DNA: TGTGCCAGTAAAAAGGGGGCGGCGGTTGGAAGTAGCTCCTATAATTCACCCCTCCACTTT
CDR3: CASKKGAAVGSSSYNSPLHF
D: TRBD1
size: NA
J: TRBJ1-6
V: TRBV19

DNA: TGTGCCAGCACCGGGACAGGGGTTAGTTCGGATACGCAGTATTTT
CDR3: CASTGTGVSSDTQYF
D: TRBD1
size: NA
J: TRBJ2-3
V: TRBV2

DNA: TGTGCCAGCAGCGTAGTAGGACAGGGTGCCGAGCAGTACTTC
CDR3: CASSVVGQGAEQYF
D: TRBD1
size: NA
J: TRBJ2-7
V: TRBV9

DNA: TGCAGCGTTGAAGCTCCGAGGGAGACCCAGTACTTC
CDR3: CSVEAPRETQYF
D: NA
size: NA
J: TRBJ2-5
V: TRBV29-1

DNA: TGTGCCAGCAGCGTAGTCGGGGGGGCCTCCTACAATGAGCAGTTCTTC
CDR3: CASSVVGGASYNEQFF
D: TRBD2
size: few
J: TRBJ2-1
V: TRBV9

DNA: TGTGCCAGCACCCCGAGCAGCGGGAGTAGGAATGAGCAGTTCTTC
CDR3: CASTPSSGSRNEQFF
D: TRBD2
size: few
J: TRBJ2-1
V: TRBV2

DNA: TGCGCCAGCAGACGTCCGGGACAGGGTCTAGATACGCAGTATTTT
CDR3: CASRRPGQGLDTQYF
D: TRBD1
size: NA
J: TRBJ2-3
V: TRBV4-1

DNA: TGTGCCAGCAGCTTAACGGGGGAGCAGTACTTC
CDR3: CASSLTGEQYF
D: NA
size: few
J: TRBJ2-7
V: TRBV7-2

DNA: TGCGCCAGCAGCTGGACAGGGGGCTACTATGGCTACACCTTC
CDR3: CASSWTGGYYGYTF
D: TRBD1
size: NA
J: TRBJ1-2
V: TRBV5-1

DNA: TGTGCCAGCAGCTTGCGGACTAGGAGTTATGAGCAGTTCTTC
CDR3: CASSLRTRSYEQFF
D: TRBD2
size: NA
J: TRBJ2-1
V: TRBV11-2

DNA: TGTGCCAGCAGCTTCATTGGGGGGGTATTAAGGGCTGAAGCTTTCTTT
CDR3: CASSFIGGVLRAEAFF
D: NA
size: NA
J: TRBJ1-1
V: TRBV2

DNA: TGTGCCAGCAGCTCTAGACAGGGAGAGGACTACAATGAGCAGTTCTTC
CDR3: CASSSRQGEDYNEQFF
D: TRBD1
size: NA
J: TRBJ2-1
V: TRBV7-8